This record covers a single T cell receptor (beta chain). The antigen remains unidentified. Some clones are missing from TCRdb's copy, which holds only in-frame ones; the method was immunoSEQ multiplex PCR. The data show 110,000 or so clones, with about nine tenths seen just once and roughly 0.65% held by the top ten. The data are from a study of a mutant IDH1 vaccine in newly diagnosed glioma. Study overall: Initiation of the vaccine course occurred 4-6 weeks after radiotherapy alone, or alongside temozolomide cycles. Treated patients showed a male proportion of approximately 62%, a female proportion of 37.5%, and a mean age of about 41 years.

Trimming cost V 2 bases and J 8 bases, with 3 bases left between them. Germline CDR1 and CDR2: MDHEN and SYDVKM. This CDR3 spans 11 amino acids. Noted time point: week 11, during vaccination. With topical imiquimod, each dose of the vaccine consisted of 300 ug of mutant IDH1 20-mer peptide. Each donor presented with a new WHO grade 3 or 4 astrocytoma that tested IDH1-mutant and showed ATRX loss. The specimen was PBMCs, collected from a glioma patient whose treatment included an IDH1 peptide vaccine. The clonotype was recovered from a woman aged 50 to 60 with glioma. The gene calls are TRBV28 and TRBJ2-2; D uncertain. CDR3 nucleotides: TGTGCCAGCAGTTTAAGTGGGGAGCTGTTTTTT. It encodes CASSLSGELFF.